Sequencing of this TCR beta chain was carried out in a study of T cell repertoires in cytomegalovirus infection. MiXCR, run by TCRdb on the reads, gives a single entry per CDR3 protein. The sample consists of tens of thousands of distinct CDR3 sequences, roughly half of them appearing once. The length of the CDR3 is 14 residues. The V gene's germline CDR1 is MDHEN and CDR2 SYDVKM. The V end lost 7 bases, the J end lost 3 bases, and 16 bases lay between the germline ends. This clonotype showed up many times. The antigen is undetermined. Overall study results and limits: Summed frequency of public TCR beta families distinguished CMV carriers with the relevant HLA.

This chain connects TRBV28 to TRBJ2-7; no clear D gene. The TCR comes from a human donor in good health (CMV status not recorded). Some clones in this sample may be carry-over from other donors' samples. The material was CD8+ T cells from cultured PBMCs, obtained from culture after CMV antigen stimulation. DNA for the CDR3: TGTGCCAGCACTCCCACCAACCCAGACTACGAGCAGTACTTC. Translated, it gives CASTPTNPDYEQYF.